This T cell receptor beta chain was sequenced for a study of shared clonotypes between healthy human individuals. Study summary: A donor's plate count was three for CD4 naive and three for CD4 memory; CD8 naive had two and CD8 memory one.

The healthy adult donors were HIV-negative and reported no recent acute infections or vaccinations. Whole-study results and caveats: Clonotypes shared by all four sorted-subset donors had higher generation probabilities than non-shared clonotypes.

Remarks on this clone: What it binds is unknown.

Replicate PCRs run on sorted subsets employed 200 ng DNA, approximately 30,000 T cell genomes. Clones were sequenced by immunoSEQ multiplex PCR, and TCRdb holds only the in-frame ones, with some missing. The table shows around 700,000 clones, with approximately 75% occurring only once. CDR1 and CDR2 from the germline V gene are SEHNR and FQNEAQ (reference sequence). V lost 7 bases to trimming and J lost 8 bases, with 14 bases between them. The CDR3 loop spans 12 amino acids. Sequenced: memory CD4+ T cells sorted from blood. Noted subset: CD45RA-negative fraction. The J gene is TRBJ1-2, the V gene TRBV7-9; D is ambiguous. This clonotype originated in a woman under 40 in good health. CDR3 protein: CASTSGRQGYTF. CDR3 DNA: TGTGCCAGCACCTCTGGGAGGCAGGGCTACACCTTC.